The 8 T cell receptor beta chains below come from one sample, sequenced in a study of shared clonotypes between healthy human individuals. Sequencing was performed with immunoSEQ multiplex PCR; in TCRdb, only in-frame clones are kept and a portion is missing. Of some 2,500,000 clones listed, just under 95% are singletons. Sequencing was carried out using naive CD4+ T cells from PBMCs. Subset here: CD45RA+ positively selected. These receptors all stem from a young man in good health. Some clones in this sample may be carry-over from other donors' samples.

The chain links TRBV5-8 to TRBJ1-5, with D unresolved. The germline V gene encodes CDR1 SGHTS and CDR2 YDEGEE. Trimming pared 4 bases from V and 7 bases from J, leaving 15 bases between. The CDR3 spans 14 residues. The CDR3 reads CASSPDPGRQPQHF. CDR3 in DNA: TGTGCCAGCAGCCCGGACCCGGGGAGGCAGCCCCAGCATTTT.

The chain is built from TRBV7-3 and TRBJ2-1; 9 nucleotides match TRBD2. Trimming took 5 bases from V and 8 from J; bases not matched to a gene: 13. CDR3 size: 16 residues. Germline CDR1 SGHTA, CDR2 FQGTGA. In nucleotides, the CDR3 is TGTGCCAGCAGCCTGTTAGCGGGAGTGGGCCTTGATGAGCAGTTCTTC. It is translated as CASSLLAGVGLDEQFF.

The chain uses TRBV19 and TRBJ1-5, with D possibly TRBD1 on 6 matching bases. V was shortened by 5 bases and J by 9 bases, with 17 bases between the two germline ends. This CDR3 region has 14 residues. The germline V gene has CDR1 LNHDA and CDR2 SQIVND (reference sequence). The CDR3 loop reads CASSSKGTYPPQHF. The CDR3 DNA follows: TGTGCCAGTAGTTCTAAGGGGACATACCCGCCCCAGCATTTT.

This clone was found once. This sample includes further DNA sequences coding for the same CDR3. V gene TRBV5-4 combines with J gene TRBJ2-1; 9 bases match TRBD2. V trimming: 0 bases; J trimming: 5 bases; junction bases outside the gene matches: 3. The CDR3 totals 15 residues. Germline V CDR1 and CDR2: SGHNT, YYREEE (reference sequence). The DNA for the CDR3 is TGTGCCAGCAGCTTGGTCGCTAGCGGGGACAATGAGCAGTTCTTC. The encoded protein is CASSLVASGDNEQFF.

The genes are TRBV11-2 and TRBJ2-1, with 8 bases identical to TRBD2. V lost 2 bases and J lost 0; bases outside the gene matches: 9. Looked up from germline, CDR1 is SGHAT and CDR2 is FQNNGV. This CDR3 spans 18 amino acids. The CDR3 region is CASSLTRGSGNSYNEQFF. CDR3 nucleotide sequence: TGTGCCAGCAGCTTAACTCGTGGTAGCGGGAACTCCTACAATGAGCAGTTCTTC.

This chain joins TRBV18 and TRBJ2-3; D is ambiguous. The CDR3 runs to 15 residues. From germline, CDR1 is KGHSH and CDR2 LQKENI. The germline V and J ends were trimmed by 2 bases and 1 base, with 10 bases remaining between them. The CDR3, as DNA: TGTGCCAGCTCACCAGCGCAGCAAGGCACAGATACGCAGTATTTT. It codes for CASSPAQQGTDTQYF.

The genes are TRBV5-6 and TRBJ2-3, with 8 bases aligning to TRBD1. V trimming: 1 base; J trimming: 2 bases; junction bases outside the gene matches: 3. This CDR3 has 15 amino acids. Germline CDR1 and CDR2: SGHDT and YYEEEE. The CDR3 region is CASSLTGGYTDTQYF. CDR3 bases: TGTGCCAGCAGCTTGACAGGGGGATACACAGATACGCAGTATTTT.

The CDR3 nucleotides are TGTGCCAGCTCACTAGGGACAGCCGAGGGTAATGAGCAGTTCTTC. It is translated as CASSLGTAEGNEQFF. The gene calls are TRBV18 and TRBJ2-1; 7 nucleotides line up with TRBD1. The V gene's germline CDR1 is KGHSH and CDR2 LQKENI. Trimming cost V 4 bases and J 7 bases; bases outside gene matches: 10. This CDR3 has 15 amino acids.